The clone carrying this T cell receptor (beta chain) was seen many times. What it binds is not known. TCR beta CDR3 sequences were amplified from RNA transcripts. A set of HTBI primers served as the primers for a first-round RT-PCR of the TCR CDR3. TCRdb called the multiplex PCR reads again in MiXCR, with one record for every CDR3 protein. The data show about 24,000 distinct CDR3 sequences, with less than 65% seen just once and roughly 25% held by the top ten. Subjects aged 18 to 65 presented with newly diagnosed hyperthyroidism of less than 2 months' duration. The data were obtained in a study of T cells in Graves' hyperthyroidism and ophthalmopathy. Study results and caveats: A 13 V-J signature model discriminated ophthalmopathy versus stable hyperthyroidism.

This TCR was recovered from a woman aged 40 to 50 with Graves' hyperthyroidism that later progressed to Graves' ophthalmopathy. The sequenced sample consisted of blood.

CDR3 loop: CASSLAGREGKNIQYF. CDR3 DNA: TGCGCCAGCAGCCTAGCGGGAAGAGAGGGCAAAAACATTCAGTACTTC. This chain joins TRBV10-2 and TRBJ2-4; 9 bases align to TRBD2. Germline-derived CDR1 and CDR2 are WSHSY and SAAADI. With V trimmed by 6 bases and J by 3 bases, 9 bases remained unmatched. The CDR3 is 16 amino acids.